A selection of T cell receptor beta chains follows, all from one sample in a study of cytomegalovirus exposure and HLA in healthy donors. Assay used: immunoSEQ multiplex PCR; TCRdb lists only in-frame clones, some missing. In the table there are tens of thousands of clones, about four fifths of which are singletons. The sequenced sample consisted of PBMCs. Source of these receptors: a woman younger than 45 in good health and CMV-seronegative. Both conserved end residues are part of each CDR3. D genes are given only for firm matches. The listing skips clone size in some rows; elsewhere it reads once, few, many or a size class.

j_gene	abundance	v_gene	d_gene	CDR3aa	CDR3nt
TRBJ2-3	NA	TRBV11-2	TRBD2	CASSSPHGRGAVDTQYF	TGTGCCAGCAGCTCCCCCCATGGGCGGGGGGCGGTAGATACGCAGTATTTT
TRBJ1-2	NA	TRBV7-2	NA	CASSSRGGRGNTF	TGTGCCAGCAGCTCAAGGGGGGGGAGAGGCAACACCTTC
TRBJ2-2	once	TRBV10-1	NA	CASSGNRVLVPGELFF	TGCGCCAGCAGTGGAAACAGGGTTCTAGTTCCCGGGGAGCTGTTTTTT
TRBJ2-1	few	TRBV5-1	NA	CASSLGAGTYNEQFF	TGCGCCAGCAGCTTGGGCGCCGGGACCTACAATGAGCAGTTCTTC
TRBJ1-5	NA	TRBV6-5	NA	CASSSTEAQPQHF	TGTGCCAGCAGCTCAACCGAAGCTCAGCCCCAGCATTTT
TRBJ2-7	NA	TRBV10-3	NA	CAISAKGVYEQYF	TGTGCCATCAGTGCCAAGGGGGTCTACGAGCAGTACTTC
TRBJ1-6	NA	TRBV11-2	NA	CASGGGPLGNNSPLHF	TGTGCCAGTGGGGGGGGACCATTGGGAAATAATTCACCCCTCCACTTT
TRBJ1-4	NA	TRBV5-1	TRBD1	CASSSSDRGDEKLFF	TGCGCCAGCAGCTCGTCCGACAGGGGGGATGAAAAACTGTTTTTT
TRBJ1-3	NA	TRBV9	NA	CASSPPTGGPSGNTIYF	TGTGCCAGCAGCCCCCCGACGGGGGGGCCCTCTGGAAACACCATATATTTT
TRBJ1-1	NA	TRBV19	TRBD1	CASIQGAEAFF	TGTGCCAGTATACAGGGGGCTGAAGCTTTCTTT
TRBJ1-2	NA	TRBV18	NA	CASSPPNPTGSSYGYTF	TGTGCCAGCTCACCACCGAATCCCACAGGGTCGAGCTATGGCTACACCTTC
TRBJ1-5	NA	TRBV6-1	NA	CASSNFQGSNQPQHF	TGTGCCAGCAGCAATTTTCAGGGTAGCAATCAGCCCCAGCATTTT
TRBJ1-4	NA	TRBV7-9	NA	CSSSLSGTPNEKLFF	TGTTCCAGCAGCCTATCCGGGACACCCAATGAAAAACTGTTTTTT
TRBJ2-6	once	TRBV6-4	NA	CASRRYSGANVLTF	TGTGCCAGCAGGCGTTACTCTGGGGCCAACGTCCTGACTTTC
TRBJ1-2	NA	TRBV6-1	NA	CASSESEGSANYGYTF	TGTGCCAGCAGTGAGTCTGAGGGCTCGGCTAACTATGGCTACACCTTC
TRBJ1-4	NA	TRBV5-6	NA	CASSGERGTNEKLFF	TGTGCCAGCAGTGGGGAGCGGGGAACTAATGAAAAACTGTTTTTT
TRBJ2-3	few	TRBV30	NA	CAWDYSGGSDTQYF	TGTGCCTGGGACTACTCCGGGGGTTCAGATACGCAGTATTTT
TRBJ2-7	NA	TRBV6-1	NA	CASTTVPLEQYF	TGTGCCAGCACCACGGTACCCCTCGAGCAGTACTTC
TRBJ1-1	NA	TRBV19	NA	CASSVRGMNTEAFF	TGTGCCAGTAGTGTCAGAGGAATGAACACTGAAGCTTTCTTT
TRBJ1-5	NA	TRBV7-8	NA	CASSLDPGNQPQHF	TGTGCCAGCAGCTTAGATCCGGGAAATCAGCCCCAGCATTTT
TRBJ1-2	once	TRBV7-2	NA	CASSAPGGDFYGYTF	TGTGCCAGCAGCGCCCCCGGTGGAGATTTCTATGGCTACACCTTC
TRBJ2-7	once	TRBV11-2	NA	CASSLVESEQYF	TGTGCCAGCAGCTTAGTCGAGTCAGAGCAGTACTTC
TRBJ1-5	NA	TRBV4-3	TRBD1	CASSPGQYNQPQHF	TGCGCCAGCAGTCCGGGACAGTACAATCAGCCCCAGCATTTT
TRBJ2-1	NA	TRBV5-1	TRBD2	CASSWTSPNEQFF	TGCGCCAGCAGCTGGACTAGCCCCAATGAGCAGTTCTTC
TRBJ2-4	NA	TRBV28	TRBD2	CASSKRGGGNIQYF	TGTGCCAGCAGTAAGCGGGGAGGTGGTAACATTCAGTACTTC
TRBJ2-3	NA	TRBV9	TRBD2	CASCSAGFERGVTDTQYF	TGTGCCAGCTGTTCCGCCGGGTTTGAGCGGGGGGTAACCGATACGCAGTATTTT
TRBJ1-2	NA	TRBV6-6	TRBD1	CASLDRGLSGYTF	TGTGCCAGCCTGGACAGGGGGCTGTCGGGCTACACCTTC
TRBJ2-7	NA	TRBV7-6	NA	CASSLGPGPSYEQYF	TGTGCCAGCAGCTTAGGTCCAGGTCCTTCCTACGAGCAGTACTTC
TRBJ2-7	NA	TRBV10-3	TRBD1	CAISAIQGVEQYF	TGTGCCATCAGTGCTATACAGGGGGTCGAGCAGTACTTC
TRBJ1-5	NA	TRBV15	NA	CATSRRWGRGRGMDQPQHF	TGTGCCACCAGCAGGAGGTGGGGCCGCGGTAGGGGTATGGATCAGCCCCAGCATTTT
TRBJ2-7	NA	TRBV5-1	NA	CASRQAYEQYF	TGCGCCAGCAGACAGGCCTACGAGCAGTACTTC
TRBJ1-2	NA	TRBV6-5	NA	CASSYSVDLEGYTF	TGTGCCAGCAGTTACTCCGTTGACCTAGAGGGCTACACCTTC
TRBJ2-5	NA	TRBV6-5	NA	CASSSLPPPGVETQYF	TGTGCCAGCAGTTCACTACCGCCCCCGGGGGTGGAGACCCAGTACTTC
TRBJ1-6	NA	TRBV9	NA	CASSVQGRVDSPLHF	TGTGCCAGCAGCGTACAGGGAAGGGTTGATTCACCCCTCCACTTT
TRBJ2-7	once	TRBV18	TRBD1	CASSPGQGTYEQYF	TGTGCCAGCTCACCCGGACAGGGCACCTACGAGCAGTACTTC
TRBJ2-5	once	TRBV7-6	TRBD1	CASSLAGTGGMETQYF	TGTGCCAGCAGCTTAGCGGGTACAGGGGGCATGGAGACCCAGTACTTC
TRBJ1-1	NA	TRBV28	TRBD1	CASTGQAWNTEAFF	TGTGCCAGCACAGGACAGGCCTGGAACACTGAAGCTTTCTTT
TRBJ2-1	NA	TRBV6-6	NA	CASTGDTTINNEQFF	TGTGCCAGCACCGGGGACACCACCATTAACAATGAGCAGTTCTTC
TRBJ2-2	NA	TRBV5-4	TRBD1	CAARMGQGNTGELFF	TGTGCCGCTAGGATGGGACAGGGGAACACCGGGGAGCTGTTTTTT
TRBJ1-2	NA	TRBV7-9	NA	CASSSSRTDIVLYGYTF	TGTGCCAGCAGCTCGAGCAGGACAGATATTGTTCTCTATGGCTACACCTTC
TRBJ1-1	NA	TRBV7-2	NA	CASSLGGVTEAFF	TGTGCCAGCAGCTTGGGGGGAGTCACTGAAGCTTTCTTT
TRBJ1-2	NA	TRBV4-1	NA	CASSQEFSQGWGYGYTF	TGCGCCAGCAGCCAAGAATTCTCGCAGGGATGGGGCTATGGCTACACCTTC
TRBJ2-5	NA	TRBV7-9	TRBD1	CASSSGDRVPETQYF	TGTGCCAGCAGCTCTGGGGACAGGGTCCCAGAGACCCAGTACTTC
TRBJ2-2	NA	TRBV23-1	TRBD2	CASSPRVGLAAFKNTGELFF	TGCGCCAGCAGTCCCCGAGTAGGACTAGCGGCCTTTAAAAACACCGGGGAGCTGTTTTTT
TRBJ2-7	once	TRBV19	NA	CASSSGPSYEQYF	TGTGCCAGTAGTTCAGGCCCCTCCTACGAGCAGTACTTC
TRBJ2-5	NA	TRBV28	TRBD1	CASSPIRTGVQETQYF	TGTGCCAGCAGTCCGATCAGGACAGGGGTTCAAGAGACCCAGTACTTC
TRBJ2-3	NA	TRBV5-4	TRBD1	CASSIRTGAGTDTQYF	TGTGCCAGCAGCATAAGGACAGGGGCCGGCACAGATACGCAGTATTTT
TRBJ2-2	NA	TRBV9	TRBD2	CANSSGGGNTGELFF	TGTGCCAACAGCTCCGGGGGGGGGAACACCGGGGAGCTGTTTTTT
TRBJ1-2	NA	TRBV10-2	NA	CASSYREGGYTF	TGCGCCAGCAGTTACAGGGAGGGTGGCTACACCTTC
TRBJ2-2	NA	TRBV27	NA	CASRRSGGELFF	TGTGCCAGCAGAAGGAGTGGTGGGGAGCTGTTTTTT
TRBJ1-5	NA	TRBV7-8	NA	CASSSSKAGQPQHF	TGTGCCAGCAGCTCCTCCAAGGCGGGGCAGCCCCAGCATTTT
TRBJ2-4	NA	TRBV7-2	NA	CASSLKGTKNIQYF	TGTGCCAGCAGCTTAAAGGGGACAAAAAACATTCAGTACTTC
TRBJ2-3	NA	TRBV5-1	NA	CASSLELPSTDTQYF	TGCGCCAGCAGCTTGGAACTGCCTAGCACAGATACGCAGTATTTT
TRBJ1-2	few	TRBV6-5	NA	CASSYRGGYYGYTF	TGTGCCAGCAGTTACAGGGGGGGTTACTATGGCTACACCTTC
TRBJ1-5	once	TRBV4-3	TRBD1	CASSQVRDSRFWPQHF	TGCGCCAGCAGCCAAGTTAGGGACAGCCGGTTTTGGCCCCAGCATTTT
TRBJ2-2	NA	TRBV19	TRBD1	CASSITRGRIGELFF	TGTGCCAGTAGTATAACCAGGGGGCGGATCGGGGAGCTGTTTTTT
TRBJ1-1	NA	TRBV7-9	TRBD1	CASSLMVQGGEAFF	TGTGCCAGCAGCTTAATGGTGCAGGGGGGCGAAGCTTTCTTT
TRBJ2-7	few	TRBV10-3	TRBD2	CAISASAGGSYEQYF	TGTGCCATCAGTGCTTCCGCGGGGGGTTCCTACGAGCAGTACTTC
TRBJ2-3	once	TRBV4-3	NA	CASSQDWRNKDTQYF	TGCGCCAGCAGCCAAGACTGGCGGAACAAAGATACGCAGTATTTT